The clone carrying this T cell receptor (beta chain) was picked up a small number of times. The source of the sample is a study of response to subunit inactivated influenza vaccine. TCRdb processed the RT-PCR reads anew with MiXCR; each CDR3 protein has one entry. Here the sample spans under 500,000 distinct CDR3 sequences, roughly 9.8% being singletons. Per the germline V gene, CDR1 is SGHVS and CDR2 is FQNEAQ. V was pared by 4 bases and J by 1 base, with 12 bases between. There are 15 residues in the CDR3. The genes are TRBV7-8 and TRBJ2-3; the D gene is possibly TRBD2 (6 bases). This specimen was PBMCs from blood, taken 45 days after vaccination. The clonotype was recovered from a man in his fifties who received an inactivated influenza vaccine. DNA for the CDR3: TGTGCCAGCAGCTCCCCGGAGGGGCGCACAGATACGCAGTATTTT. The encoded protein is CASSSPEGRTDTQYF.